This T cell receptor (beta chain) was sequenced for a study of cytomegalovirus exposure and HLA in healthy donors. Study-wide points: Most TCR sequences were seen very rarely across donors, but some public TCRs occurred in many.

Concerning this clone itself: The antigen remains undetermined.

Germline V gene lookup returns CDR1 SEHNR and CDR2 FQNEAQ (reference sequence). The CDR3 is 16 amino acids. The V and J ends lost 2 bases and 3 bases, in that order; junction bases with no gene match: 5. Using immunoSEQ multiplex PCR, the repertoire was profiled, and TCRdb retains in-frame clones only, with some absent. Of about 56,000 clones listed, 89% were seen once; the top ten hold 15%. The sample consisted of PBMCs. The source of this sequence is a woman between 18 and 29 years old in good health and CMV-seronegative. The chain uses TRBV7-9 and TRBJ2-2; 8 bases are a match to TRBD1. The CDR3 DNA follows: TGTGCCAGCAGCTTATGGGCAGGGGGCGACACCGGGGAGCTGTTTTTT. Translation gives CASSLWAGGDTGELFF. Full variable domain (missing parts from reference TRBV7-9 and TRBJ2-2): DTGVSQNPRHKITKRGQNVTFRCDPISEHNRLYWYRQTLGQGPEFLTYFQNEAQLEKSRLLSDRFSAERPKGSFSTLEIQRTEQGDSAMYLCASSLWAGGDTGELFFGEGSRLTVL.